Sequencing of this T cell receptor (beta chain) was carried out in a study of cytomegalovirus exposure and HLA in healthy donors. Germline V CDR1 and CDR2: MNHEY, SMNVEV (reference sequence). This CDR3 contains 15 residues. V lost 5 bases and J 6 bases, leaving 19 bases between the germline ends. Amplification used 60 Vbeta primers and 13 Jbeta primers. Profiling relied on immunoSEQ multiplex PCR, and the TCRdb table lists in-frame clones only, not all of them. Here the sample spans approximately 130,000 clones, more than 70% being singletons. Details on this clone: Its antigen is currently unknown.

Study findings and constraints: Links to common viral pathogens appeared, in a later analysis, for several of the most significant clusters.

The specimen was PBMCs. The clonotype was recovered from a woman between 50 and 59 years old in good health and CMV-seropositive. The chain links TRBV27 to TRBJ1-2; the D gene is possibly TRBD1 (5 bases). The CDR3 sequence is CASSRLYRQKDGYTF. CDR3 nucleotide sequence: TGTGCCAGCAGTCGACTCTATAGACAGAAAGATGGCTACACCTTC.